Following are 8 T cell receptor beta chains from one sample sequenced in a study of blood T cell repertoires in COVID-19. Assay: immunoSEQ multiplex PCR; the TCRdb copy retains only in-frame clones and omits some. The top ten clones hold roughly 6.8% of a sample with 70,000 or so clones, 80% to 90% of them seen once. Source material: peripheral blood. These TCRs come from a woman in her forties or fifties with acute or convalescent COVID-19.

This chain joins TRBV29-1 and TRBJ1-1, with a weak D call TRBD1 (5 bases). This CDR3 is built from 15 residues. In germline, CDR1 is SQVTM, CDR2 ANQGSEA. The ends were cut back, 3 bases at V and 3 bases at J, with 17 bases in the middle. CDR3 coding DNA: TGCAGCGTTGAGAACAGGCTCCAGGATGACACTGAAGCTTTCTTT. It translates to CSVENRLQDDTEAFF.

The rearrangement links TRBV5-6 to TRBJ1-2; D unclear. Trimming left V 3 bases short and J 2 bases short, with 8 bases between. Germline V gives CDR1 SGHDT, CDR2 YYEEEE. This CDR3 spans 13 amino acids. The CDR3 protein is CASSSGGNYGYTF. CDR3 coding DNA: TGTGCCAGCAGCTCGGGCGGGAACTATGGCTACACCTTC.

In this sample, this clone turned up once. The rearrangement links TRBV5-5 to TRBJ1-5, with D unclear. V lost 2 bases, J lost 0 bases, and 9 bases lay in between. There are 15 residues in the CDR3. Germline CDR1 SGHKS, CDR2 YYEKEE (reference sequence). This CDR3 reads CASSLGGLSNQPQHF. In DNA form, the CDR3 reads TGTGCCAGCAGCTTAGGAGGGCTTAGCAATCAGCCCCAGCATTTT.

The V and J genes are TRBV3-1 (or the pseudogene TRBV3-2) and TRBJ1-2; TRBD1 matches 11 bases. Germline CDR1 reads LGHDT; CDR2 reads YNNKEL (reference sequence). With V trimmed by 4 bases and J by 8 bases, 3 bases remained unmatched. CDR3 size: 13 residues. CDR3 loop: CASSRGTGGGYTF. The CDR3 nucleotides read TGTGCCAGCAGCCGAGGGACAGGGGGGGGCTACACCTTC.

CDR3 loop: CASSFSGMRETQYF. The CDR3 region has the DNA TGTGCCAGCAGCTTCTCGGGGATGCGGGAGACCCAGTACTTC. The rearrangement links TRBV11-1 to TRBJ2-5; D may be TRBD2 (5 bases). From germline, CDR1 is SGHAT and CDR2 FQDESV (reference sequence). V lost 3 bases to trimming and J lost 5 bases, with 13 bases between them. The CDR3 is 14 residues long.

As to this clone: Germline is not matched at one junction end, which may reflect a read error. The chain is built from TRBV6-5 and TRBJ2-7, with 9 bases that match TRBD1. The CDR3 contains 14 residues. Germline CDR1 and CDR2: MNHEY and SVGAGI. The CDR3 sequence is CASRPAGTGKIGWF. The DNA for the CDR3 is TGTGCCAGCAGGCCAGCCGGGACAGGGAAGATAGGATGGTTC.

The gene calls are TRBV24-1 and TRBJ1-1; D gene unclear. From germline, CDR1 is KGHDR and CDR2 SFDVKD. The ends were cut back, 7 bases at V and 0 bases at J, with 5 bases in the middle. The CDR3 covers 12 residues. The CDR3 region has the DNA TGTGCCACCAGAGGAGTGAACACTGAAGCTTTCTTT. This gives the protein CATRGVNTEAFF.

V usage is TRBV4-2 and J usage is TRBJ2-5; D possibly corresponds to TRBD1 (6 bases). The CDR3 has 17 amino acids. Germline CDR1 and CDR2: LGHNA and YNFKEQ. V lost 4 bases and J lost 0, with 18 bases in between. The CDR3 spells CASSPPPSTGNQETQYF. Written as DNA, the CDR3 is TGTGCCAGCAGCCCCCCACCCTCCACAGGGAACCAAGAGACCCAGTACTTC.